This T cell receptor (beta chain) was observed in a study of patients and donors after allogeneic stem cell transplantation. Losses at the gene ends were 5 bases for V and 2 bases for J; bases not matched to a gene: 9. The V gene's germline CDR1 is MGHDK and CDR2 SYGVNS. This CDR3 region has 16 residues. One entry per CDR3 protein, called by TCRdb with MiXCR from the RT-PCR reads. The table lists approximately 98,000 distinct CDR3 sequences, less than 45% of them singletons. The V call is TRBV25-1, the J call TRBJ2-3, with 8 positions matching TRBD2. Sequenced input: blood, either unsorted or a sorted T cell fraction (not recorded which). This clonotype originated in a human donor who was either an allogeneic HSCT recipient or a stem cell or donor lymphocyte infusion donor (not recorded which). It is not recorded whose cells these are; they may come from a transplant donor. CDR3 DNA sequence: TGTGCCAGCAGTCCCGGGGGGGGACACAACACAGATACGCAGTATTTT. Protein: CASSPGGGHNTDTQYF.